This section outlines one TCR beta chain sequence together with its context. No antigen is known for it. This sample is part of a study of T cells in localized non-small cell lung cancer. Whole-study findings and limits: For the top 100 tumor clones, a median about 62 also appeared in adjacent lung. Clonality of T cells reached its maximum in uninvolved adjacent lung, surpassing tumor.

Only in-frame clones appear in the TCRdb table, and some are missing; sequencing was by immunoSEQ multiplex PCR. The top ten clones hold 10% to 15% of a sample with over a thousand clones, approximately 23% of them seen once. Neighboring lung without atypia was obtained no less than 2 cm from the tumor margin. Deletions cut 4 bases from V and 8 bases from J, with 12 bases between. The CDR3 length is 13 residues. CDR1 is KGHSY, CDR2 FQNENV, per germline. The receptor was isolated from a man aged 35 to 69 with stage II lung adenocarcinoma. The material was normal lung tissue next to the tumor, obtained before any cancer treatment. The rearrangement uses TRBV16 and TRBJ2-1; no definite D call. CDR3 residues: CASSRYLGHEQFF. For the CDR3, the DNA is TGTGCCAGCAGCCGCTATCTAGGGCATGAGCAGTTCTTC.